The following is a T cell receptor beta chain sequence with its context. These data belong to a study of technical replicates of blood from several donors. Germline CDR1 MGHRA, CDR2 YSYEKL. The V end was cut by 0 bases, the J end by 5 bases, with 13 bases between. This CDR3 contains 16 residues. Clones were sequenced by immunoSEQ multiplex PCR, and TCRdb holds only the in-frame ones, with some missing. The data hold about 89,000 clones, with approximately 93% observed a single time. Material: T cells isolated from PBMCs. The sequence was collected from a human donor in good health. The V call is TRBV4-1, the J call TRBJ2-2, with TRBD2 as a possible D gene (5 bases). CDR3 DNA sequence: TGCGCCAGCAGCCAAGATCAGGCCGGCGGGACCGGGGAGCTGTTTTTT. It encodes CASSQDQAGGTGELFF.